This TCR beta chain was captured by sequencing in a study of identifying expanded T cells in peripheral blood. This CDR3 comprises 14 residues. With regard to this clone: Its target is not known.

Data came from immunoSEQ multiplex PCR; TCRdb stores just in-frame clones and leaves some out. The sample consists of about 52,000 clones, 82% of them appearing once. During the collection period, no donor immune events like infections were recorded. Overall study results and limits: Over two and four weeks, about 17 and 20 clones changed, versus roughly 1.1 between replicates. Across healthy donors, higher total template counts meant significantly greater two-week count variance.

Sequencing used blood. The rearrangement joins TRBV21-1 to TRBJ2-7. TRBV21-1 is described as a pseudogene. The TCR sequence derives from a person aged 18 to 70 in good health. CDR3 in DNA: TGTGCCAGCAGCAGATTTAGGACCTCATACGAGCAGTACGTC. Its protein is CASSRFRTSYEQYV.